The clone carrying this T cell receptor (beta chain) was seen at least ten times. This entry is derived from a study of neurological immune-mediated disorders. CDR1 is SGHRS and CDR2 is YFSETQ in the germline V gene. The CDR3 consists of 19 residues. V lost 2 bases to trimming and J lost 8 bases, with 26 bases between them. MiXCR, run by TCRdb on the 5' RACE reads, gives a single entry per CDR3 protein. The sample has around 97,000 distinct CDR3 sequences; more than 10% are singletons. Described time point: longitudinal time-point 3. The rearrangement joins TRBV5-1 to TRBJ1-6; perhaps TRBD1 as D (5 bases). The receptor was derived from a female donor with HTLV-1-associated myelopathy (HAM/TSP). Sequencing was performed on PBMCs. The CDR3 bases are TGCGCCAGCAGCTTAGACCCTCGGACATCTTGGGGGGGTGATTCACCCCTCCACTTT. It specifies CASSLDPRTSWGGDSPLHF. The full variable domain, in which reference TRBV5-1 and TRBJ1-6 provide the parts outside the CDR3, is KAGVTQTPRYLIKTRGQQVTLSCSPISGHRSVSWYQQTPGQGLQFLFEYFSETQRNKGNFPGRFSGRQFSNSRSEMNVSTLELGDSALYLCASSLDPRTSWGGDSPLHFGNGTRLTVT.